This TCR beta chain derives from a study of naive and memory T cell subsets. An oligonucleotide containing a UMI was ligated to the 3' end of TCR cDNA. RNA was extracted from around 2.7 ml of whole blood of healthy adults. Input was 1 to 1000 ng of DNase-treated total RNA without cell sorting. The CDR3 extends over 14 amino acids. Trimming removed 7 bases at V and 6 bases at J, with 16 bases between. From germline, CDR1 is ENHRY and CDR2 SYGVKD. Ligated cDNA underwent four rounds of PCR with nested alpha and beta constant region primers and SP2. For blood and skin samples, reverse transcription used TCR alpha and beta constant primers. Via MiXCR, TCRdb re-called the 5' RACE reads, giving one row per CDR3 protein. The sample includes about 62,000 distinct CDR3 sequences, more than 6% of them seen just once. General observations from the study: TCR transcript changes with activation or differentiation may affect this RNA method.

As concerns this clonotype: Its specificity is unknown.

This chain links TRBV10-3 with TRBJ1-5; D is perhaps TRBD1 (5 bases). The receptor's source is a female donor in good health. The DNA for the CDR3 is TGTGCCATCAAGGCAGGGATCGAGGGTCAGCCCCAGCATTTT. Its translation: CAIKAGIEGQPQHF.